These 26 T cell receptor beta chains came from one sample sequenced in a study of Tregs in tolerant kidney transplant recipients. The assay was immunoSEQ multiplex PCR, and TCRdb's table has in-frame clones only and misses some. The profile shows just under 65,000 clones, around 98% of them singletons. The source was Tregs from blood, collected before the transplant. These receptors were taken from a human donor who received a combined kidney and bone marrow transplant.

The chain recombines TRBV10-3 with TRBJ1-1, with D perhaps matching TRBD1 (6 bases). CDR3 length: 16 residues. V was trimmed by 2 bases and J by 4 bases, leaving 17 bases between them. Looked up from germline, CDR1 is ENHRY and CDR2 is SYGVKD. The CDR3 DNA is TGTGCCATCAGTGAGAAGGCAGGGGTGAGTGGCACTGAAGCTTTCTTT. Encoded protein: CAISEKAGVSGTEAFF.

The chain uses TRBV4-1 and TRBJ2-2, with TRBD2 matching 12 bases. This CDR3 contains 16 residues. V trimming: 3 bases; J trimming: 6 bases; junction bases outside the gene matches: 5. Germline V gene data show CDR1 as MGHRA and CDR2 as YSYEKL. CDR3 DNA: TGCGCCAGCAGCCAGCCGGGACTAGCGGGCGCCGGGGAGCTGTTTTTT. Translation gives CASSQPGLAGAGELFF.

The J gene is TRBJ1-1, the V gene TRBV5-1; possibly TRBD1 for D (6 bases). Germline assignment: CDR1 SGHRS and CDR2 YFSETQ. Trimming took off 3 bases at V and 5 bases at J, with 11 bases between the two ends. This CDR3 comprises 13 residues. The CDR3 protein is CASSSTGRTEAFF. In DNA form, the CDR3 reads TGCGCCAGCAGCTCCACAGGGCGGACTGAAGCTTTCTTT.

This rearrangement joins TRBV27 to TRBJ2-1; 7 bases match TRBD1. The ends lost 5 bases at V and 5 bases at J; junction bases unmatched: 12. The CDR3 has 16 amino acids. Germline values: CDR1 MNHEY, CDR2 SMNVEV (reference sequence). CDR3 nucleotides: TGTGCCAGCAGTGCGAGACAGGGTTATGCCCACAATGAGCAGTTCTTC. The encoded protein is CASSARQGYAHNEQFF.

This clone was found once. This chain connects TRBV11-3 to TRBJ2-1; no clear D gene. Germline V gene sequence: CDR1 SGHNT, CDR2 YENEEA. The V end was cut by 7 bases, the J end by 4 bases, with 8 bases between. The CDR3 covers 12 residues. CDR3 sequence (DNA): TGTGCCAGCACGGTGCGGTACAATGAGCAGTTCTTC. This gives the protein CASTVRYNEQFF.

The rearrangement joins TRBV7-9 to TRBJ1-2; 8 bases align to TRBD1. The CDR3 is made up of 14 amino acids. Germline trimming cut 5 bases from V and 0 bases from J; bases unmatched to any gene: 2. Germline assignment: CDR1 SEHNR and CDR2 FQNEAQ (reference sequence). CDR3 DNA sequence: TGTGCCAGCAGCCTGGGACAGGCTAACTATGGCTACACCTTC. Its protein is CASSLGQANYGYTF.

This sequence joins TRBV5-1 and TRBJ2-2; D might be TRBD2 (5 bases). Germline CDR1 reads SGHRS; CDR2 reads YFSETQ. The CDR3 contains 16 residues. Between the trimmed V and J ends, which lost 0 bases and 0 bases, there was a span of 9 bases. The CDR3 nucleotides read TGCGCCAGCAGCTTGGGTGCGGGTGCGAACACCGGGGAGCTGTTTTTT. It is translated as CASSLGAGANTGELFF.

The rearrangement uses TRBV5-1 and TRBJ1-2; D is undetermined. V gave up 3 bases and J gave up 4 bases, with 10 bases separating them. The length of the CDR3 is 13 residues. Germline assignment: CDR1 SGHRS and CDR2 YFSETQ. CDR3 DNA sequence: TGCGCCAGCAGCTCTGGGCAGCCCTATGGCTACACCTTC. The encoded protein is CASSSGQPYGYTF.

This chain joins TRBV30 and TRBJ2-5; D is undetermined. Looked up from germline, CDR1 is GTSNPN and CDR2 is SVGIG (reference sequence). The V gene lost 2 bases and the J gene lost 5 bases, with 12 bases spanning the gap. This CDR3 region has 13 residues. CDR3 residues: CAWSYLGRETQYF. The CDR3 DNA reads TGTGCCTGGAGTTACTTGGGCCGGGAGACCCAGTACTTC.

J is TRBJ2-1 and V is TRBV4-3, with TRBD2 identical over 9 bases. J gave up 7 bases and V 4 bases, and 5 bases lay outside the gene matches. The CDR3 extends over 14 amino acids. Germline V gene data show CDR1 as LGHNA and CDR2 as YSLEER. CDR3 region: CASSPERGANEQFF. For the CDR3, the DNA is TGCGCCAGCAGCCCTGAGCGGGGGGCGAATGAGCAGTTCTTC.

The chain recombines TRBV29-1 with TRBJ2-1, with TRBD1 as a possible D gene (6 bases). V shed 3 bases and J shed 6 bases, with 12 bases lying between them. The CDR3 is 13 amino acids. The germline gives CDR1 SQVTM, CDR2 ANQGSEA. As DNA, the CDR3 is TGCAGCGTTGAGGAAGGGGGTCCCAATGAGCAGTTCTTC. Translated, it gives CSVEEGGPNEQFF.

The chain recombines TRBV19 with TRBJ2-7; 7 nucleotides align to TRBD1. The CDR3 totals 13 residues. Germline-derived CDR1 and CDR2 are LNHDA and SQIVND (reference sequence). The junction had 7 bases not matched to a gene; V was cut back by 8 bases and J by 3 bases. CDR3 protein: CASGRQGSYEQYF. The DNA for the CDR3 is TGTGCCAGTGGTCGACAGGGAAGCTACGAGCAGTACTTC. The full variable domain, its missing parts supplied by reference TRBV19 and TRBJ2-7, is DGGITQSPKYLFRKEGQNVTLSCEQNLNHDAMYWYRQDPGQGLRLIYYSQIVNDFQKGDIAEGYSVSREKKESFPLTVTSAQKNPTAFYLCASGRQGSYEQYFGPGTRLTVT.

The J gene is TRBJ2-1, the V gene TRBV15, with 9 bases that match TRBD2. V was pared by 0 bases and J by 6 bases, with 6 bases of the junction left unmatched. CDR3 size: 16 residues. CDR1 and CDR2 from the germline V gene are LNHNV and YYDKDF (reference sequence). In DNA, the CDR3 is TGTGCCACCAGCAGAGATAGGGCGGGGGGGCTCAATGAGCAGTTCTTC. It translates to CATSRDRAGGLNEQFF.

V is TRBV5-1 and J is TRBJ2-5, with 11 bases aligning to TRBD2. With V trimmed by 2 bases and J by 4 bases, 10 bases remained unmatched. Germline CDR1 reads SGHRS; CDR2 reads YFSETQ. CDR3 length equals 17 residues. Written as DNA, the CDR3 is TGCGCCAGCAGCTTTACTAGCGGGGGTTCGCGTCGAGAGACCCAGTACTTC. Protein product: CASSFTSGGSRRETQYF. The entire variable domain, with the rest obtained from reference TRBV5-1 and TRBJ2-5, is as follows: KAGVTQTPRYLIKTRGQQVTLSCSPISGHRSVSWYQQTPGQGLQFLFEYFSETQRNKGNFPGRFSGRQFSNSRSEMNVSTLELGDSALYLCASSFTSGGSRRETQYFGPGTRLLVL.

J is TRBJ1-2 and V is TRBV10-1; a weak D match, TRBD1 (5 bases). Germline lookup yields CDR1 WNHNN and CDR2 SYGVQD (reference sequence). The CDR3 length is 14 residues. Trimming took off 2 bases at V and 6 bases at J, with 13 bases between the two ends. Here the CDR3 reads CASSERGAGNGYTF. CDR3 nucleotides: TGCGCCAGCAGTGAGAGGGGCGCTGGGAATGGCTACACCTTC.

This clone was counted once. The V call is TRBV4-2, the J call TRBJ2-7, with a possible D match to TRBD2 (5 bases). The germline CDR1 and CDR2 sequences are LGHNA and YNFKEQ. Trimming took off 2 bases at V and 1 base at J, with 15 bases between the two ends. This CDR3 has 16 residues. CDR3 nucleotides: TGTGCCAGCAGCCAAAATGACGGCAGAGGGTCCTACGAGCAGTACTTC. This sequence encodes CASSQNDGRGSYEQYF.

The rearrangement links TRBV6-5 to TRBJ1-6; maybe TRBD1 (5 bases). The CDR3 extends over 14 amino acids. The V and J ends lost 10 bases and 7 bases respectively, with 17 bases between them. Looked up from germline, CDR1 is MNHEY and CDR2 is SVGAGI. The CDR3 DNA reads as TGTGCCACCCACAGGAGCCACAAAAATTCACCCCTCCACTTT. It encodes CATHRSHKNSPLHF.

The chain couples TRBV28 to TRBJ1-3, with 8 bases aligning to TRBD1. The germline V gene encodes CDR1 MDHEN and CDR2 SYDVKM. The CDR3 runs to 15 residues. J was trimmed by 3 bases and V by 5 bases; bases with no gene match: 6. The CDR3 region is CASSANRGFGNTIYF. CDR3 nucleotides: TGTGCCAGCAGTGCAAACAGGGGGTTTGGAAACACCATATATTTT.

The chain has TRBV19 and TRBJ1-1, with 9 bases aligning to TRBD1. V lost 5 bases and J lost 6; bases outside the gene matches: 10. Per the germline V gene, CDR1 is LNHDA and CDR2 is SQIVND (reference sequence). This CDR3 contains 15 residues. CDR3 DNA: TGTGCCAGTAGTGGACCGGGACAGGGAAGGCCTGAAGCTTTCTTT. Translating gives CASSGPGQGRPEAFF.

The genes are TRBV7-3 and TRBJ2-1, with 7 bases lining up with TRBD2. V gave up 4 bases and J gave up 0 bases; unmatched junction bases: 6. The CDR3 is 16 residues long. From germline, CDR1 is SGHTA and CDR2 FQGTGA. CDR3 loop: CASSSSWGGSYNEQFF. The CDR3 coding sequence is TGTGCCAGCAGCTCCTCTTGGGGGGGCTCCTACAATGAGCAGTTCTTC.

The chain carries TRBV5-1 and TRBJ2-2, with D hard to call. Germline V gene lookup returns CDR1 SGHRS and CDR2 YFSETQ. Deletions cut 2 bases from V and 3 bases from J, with 5 bases between. This CDR3 comprises 13 residues. Here the CDR3 reads CASSFSDTGELFF. For the CDR3, the DNA is TGCGCCAGCAGCTTTTCGGACACCGGGGAGCTGTTTTTT.

The genes are TRBV6-6 and TRBJ2-7, with TRBD2 identical over 7 bases. Germline loops: CDR1 MNHNY, CDR2 SVGAGI (reference sequence). The V segment lost 7 bases and the J segment 5 bases; nucleotides outside the gene matches: 11. The CDR3 spans 14 residues. The CDR3 DNA is TGTGCCAGCACCGAAGCGGGATCGGAGGACGAGCAGTACTTC. This codes for CASTEAGSEDEQYF.

This chain links TRBV10-3 with TRBJ2-3; 10 bases agree with TRBD2. Germline V gene sequence: CDR1 ENHRY, CDR2 SYGVKD. The V segment lost 7 bases and the J segment 6 bases; nucleotides outside the gene matches: 7. The CDR3 runs 14 residues. In DNA form, the CDR3 reads TGTGCCATCAATCAGCGGGAGGGGGGGGATACGCAGTATTTT. Protein product: CAINQREGGDTQYF.

This chain links TRBV10-3 with TRBJ2-3; 13 bases fit TRBD2. The CDR3 is 15 amino acids. Germline V CDR1 and CDR2: ENHRY, SYGVKD. J gave up 3 bases and V 6 bases, and 3 bases lay outside the gene matches. The CDR3 nucleotides are TGTGCCATCAGACTAGCGGGGGGGCGAACAGATACGCAGTATTTT. Translating it yields CAIRLAGGRTDTQYF.

J is TRBJ2-1 and V is TRBV2; D possibly corresponds to TRBD1 (6 bases). The V and J ends lost 7 bases and 6 bases respectively, with 7 bases between them. This CDR3 spans 11 amino acids. Germline V gene lookup returns CDR1 SNHLY and CDR2 FYNNEI. CDR3 sequence (DNA): TGTGCCAGCATCAGGGGCAATGAGCAGTTCTTC. It translates to CASIRGNEQFF.

This chain uses TRBV7-9 with TRBJ2-3; the match to TRBD2 covers 7 bases. Losses at the gene ends were 4 bases for V and 3 bases for J; bases not matched to a gene: 7. Germline CDR1 and CDR2: SEHNR and FQNEAQ (reference sequence). The CDR3 has 15 amino acids. The CDR3 region is CASSSVGGVTDTQYF. The CDR3 nucleotides read TGTGCCAGCAGCTCTGTGGGGGGGGTAACAGATACGCAGTATTTT.